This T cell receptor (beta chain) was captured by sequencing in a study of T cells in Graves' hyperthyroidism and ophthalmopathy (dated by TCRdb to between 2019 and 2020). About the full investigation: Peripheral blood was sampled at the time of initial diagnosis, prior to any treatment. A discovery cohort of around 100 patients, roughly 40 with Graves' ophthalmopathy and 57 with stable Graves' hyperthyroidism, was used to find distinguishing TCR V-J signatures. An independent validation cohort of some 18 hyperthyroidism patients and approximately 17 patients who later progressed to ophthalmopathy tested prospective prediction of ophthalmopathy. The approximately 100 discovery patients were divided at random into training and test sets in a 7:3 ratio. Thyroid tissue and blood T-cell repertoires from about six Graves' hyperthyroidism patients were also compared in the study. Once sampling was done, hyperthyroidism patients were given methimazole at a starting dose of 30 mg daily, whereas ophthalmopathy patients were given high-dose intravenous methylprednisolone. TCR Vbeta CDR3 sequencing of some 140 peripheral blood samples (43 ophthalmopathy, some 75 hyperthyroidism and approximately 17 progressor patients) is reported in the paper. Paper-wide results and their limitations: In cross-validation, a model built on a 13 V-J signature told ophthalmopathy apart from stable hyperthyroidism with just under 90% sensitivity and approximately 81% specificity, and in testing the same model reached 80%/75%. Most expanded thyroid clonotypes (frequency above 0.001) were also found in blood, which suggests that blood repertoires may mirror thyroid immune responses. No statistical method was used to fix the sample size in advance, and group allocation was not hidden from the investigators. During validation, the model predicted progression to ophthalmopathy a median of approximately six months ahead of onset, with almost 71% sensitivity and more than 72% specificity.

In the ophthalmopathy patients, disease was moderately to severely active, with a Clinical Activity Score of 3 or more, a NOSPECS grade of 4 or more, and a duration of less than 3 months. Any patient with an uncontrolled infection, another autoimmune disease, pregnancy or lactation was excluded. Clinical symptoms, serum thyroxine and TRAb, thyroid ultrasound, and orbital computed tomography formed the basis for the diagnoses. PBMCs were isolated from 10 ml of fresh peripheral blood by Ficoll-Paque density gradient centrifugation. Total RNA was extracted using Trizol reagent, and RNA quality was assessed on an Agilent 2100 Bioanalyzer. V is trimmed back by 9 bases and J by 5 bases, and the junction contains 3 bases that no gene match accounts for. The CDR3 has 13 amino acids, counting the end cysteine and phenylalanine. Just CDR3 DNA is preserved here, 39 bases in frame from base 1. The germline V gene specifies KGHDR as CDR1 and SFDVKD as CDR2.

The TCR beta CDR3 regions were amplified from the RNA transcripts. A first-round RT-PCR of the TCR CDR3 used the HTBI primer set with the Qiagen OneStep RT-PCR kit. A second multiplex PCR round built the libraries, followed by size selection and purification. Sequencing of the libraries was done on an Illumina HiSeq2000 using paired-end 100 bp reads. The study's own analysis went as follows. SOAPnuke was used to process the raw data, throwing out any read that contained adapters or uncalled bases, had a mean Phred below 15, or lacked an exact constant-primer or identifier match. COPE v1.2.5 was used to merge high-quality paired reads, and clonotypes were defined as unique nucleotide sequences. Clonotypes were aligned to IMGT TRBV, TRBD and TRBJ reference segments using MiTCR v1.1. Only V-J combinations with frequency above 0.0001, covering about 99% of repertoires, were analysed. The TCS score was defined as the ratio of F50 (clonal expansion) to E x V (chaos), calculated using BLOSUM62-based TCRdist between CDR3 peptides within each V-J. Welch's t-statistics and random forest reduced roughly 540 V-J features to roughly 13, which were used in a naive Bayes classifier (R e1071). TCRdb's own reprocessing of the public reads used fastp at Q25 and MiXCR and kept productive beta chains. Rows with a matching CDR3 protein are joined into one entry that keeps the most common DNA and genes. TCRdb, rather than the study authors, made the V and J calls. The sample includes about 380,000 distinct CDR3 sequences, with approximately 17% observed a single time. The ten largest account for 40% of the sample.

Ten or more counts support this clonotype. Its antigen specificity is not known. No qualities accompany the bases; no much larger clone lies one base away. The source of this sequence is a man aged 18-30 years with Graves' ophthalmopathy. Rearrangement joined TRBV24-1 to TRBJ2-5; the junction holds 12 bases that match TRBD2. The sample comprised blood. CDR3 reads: CATASGGAETQYF. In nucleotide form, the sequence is TGTGCCACCGCTAGCGGGGGGGCCGAGACCCAGTACTTC.